This TCR beta chain was captured by sequencing in a study of cytomegalovirus exposure and HLA in healthy donors. Points from the study as a whole: CMV serostatus stood as the only immune exposure information on hand.

Of note for this clone: The antigen remains undetermined.

Both 60 Vbeta primers and 13 Jbeta primers went into the PCR. Sequenced by immunoSEQ multiplex PCR; TCRdb stores in-frame clones only, minus some. The data contain 70,000 to 75,000 clones, 60% to 80% of them singletons. Trimming cost V 5 bases and J 4 bases, with 15 bases left between them. In germline, CDR1 is MGHRA, CDR2 YSYEKL. CDR3 length equals 14 residues. The sample consisted of PBMCs. The chain combines TRBV4-1 with TRBJ2-7; TRBD1 is a possible D gene (5 bases). The receptor's source is a woman between 40 and 55 years old in good health and CMV-seropositive. The CDR3 here is CASSLKGKGYEQYF. Here the CDR3 DNA reads TGCGCCAGCAGCTTAAAGGGCAAGGGGTACGAGCAGTACTTC.